The rows below give T cell receptor beta chains drawn from one sample of a study of T-cell reconstitution after alpha-beta-depleted transplantation in children. TCRdb re-derived calls from the PCR reads in MiXCR, one entry per CDR3 protein. The data hold hundreds of thousands of distinct CDR3 sequences, with roughly 15% observed a single time. The input for sequencing was PBMCs, mostly from graft donor cells, taken 360 days after TCRalphabeta/CD19-depleted stem cell transplant. The receptor source for this set is a male patient aged 5 to 17 who had a stem cell transplant for acute lymphoblastic leukemia, so the T cells may come from the graft donor. Both conserved end residues are part of each CDR3. The order of the fields is V gene, D gene, J gene, clone size, CDR3 length, CDR3 protein, CDR3 DNA. The D gene is left open where the match is weak. Clone size is given for some rows only: seen once, a few or many times, or a class if the clone is expanded.

TRBV6-5	.	TRBJ2-1	.	15	CASSYGGGAKNEQFF	TGTGCCAGCAGTTACGGGGGGGGCGCGAAAAATGAGCAGTTCTTC
TRBV29-1	TRBD1	TRBJ2-5	.	13	CSVGQGARETQYF	TGCAGCGTTGGACAGGGGGCTCGGGAGACCCAGTACTTC
TRBV2	.	TRBJ2-2	.	13	CASRDSLGGELFF	TGTGCCAGCCGGGACTCCCTGGGCGGGGAGCTGTTTTTT
TRBV30	.	TRBJ2-7	few	14	CAWNRIGEYYEQYF	TGTGCCTGGAACCGCATAGGGGAGTACTACGAGCAGTACTTC
TRBV27	.	TRBJ2-3	.	14	CASSAGPWGDTQYF	TGTGCCAGCAGTGCGGGACCCTGGGGGGATACGCAGTATTTT
TRBV29-1	TRBD1	TRBJ2-2	many	14	CSAIQTGVTGELFF	TGCAGCGCAATCCAGACAGGGGTCACCGGGGAGCTGTTTTTT
TRBV28	TRBD2	TRBJ2-7	many	14	CASSFFVQGGEQYF	TGTGCCAGCAGTTTCTTCGTTCAGGGAGGGGAGCAGTACTTC
TRBV5-6	.	TRBJ1-5	many	15	CASSPGAGFDQPQHF	TGTGCCAGCAGCCCGGGGGCAGGGTTTGATCAGCCCCAGCATTTT
TRBV2	TRBD2	TRBJ2-2	.	18	CASRTGLAPRSNTGELFF	TGTGCCAGCAGGACGGGACTAGCGCCTCGTTCGAACACCGGGGAGCTGTTTTTT
TRBV5-1	TRBD2	TRBJ2-1	many	15	CASSHVRGTSGSKFF	TGCGCCAGCAGCCATGTCCGGGGGACTAGCGGGTCGAAGTTCTTC
TRBV12-3/TRBV12-4	TRBD1	TRBJ2-2	many	15	CASSFQGVDTGELFF	TGTGCCAGCAGTTTTCAGGGGGTGGACACCGGGGAGCTGTTTTTT
TRBV24-1	.	TRBJ2-1	.	17	CATSDPRTGRSYNEQFF	TGTGCCACCAGTGATCCCCGAACTGGCAGGTCCTACAATGAGCAGTTCTTC
TRBV5-1	.	TRBJ2-3	.	16	CASSSPSRRNTDTQYF	TGCGCCAGCAGCTCACCTTCGAGGAGAAACACAGATACGCAGTATTTT
TRBV12-3/TRBV12-4	.	TRBJ2-1	.	14	CASSLGGYYNEQFF	TGTGCCAGCAGTTTGGGGGGCTACTACAATGAGCAGTTCTTC
TRBV20-1	TRBD2	TRBJ2-1	.	17	CSAPGLAGVKSYNEQFF	TGCAGTGCCCCCGGACTAGCGGGTGTAAAATCCTACAATGAGCAGTTCTTC
TRBV20-1	TRBD1	TRBJ2-7	.	15	CSAPQRTGQTYEQYF	TGCAGTGCTCCCCAACGGACAGGGCAAACCTACGAGCAGTACTTC
TRBV2	.	TRBJ2-2	.	16	CASKERLLRGTGELFF	TGTGCCAGCAAGGAACGACTACTTCGAGGCACCGGGGAGCTGTTTTTT
TRBV9	.	TRBJ1-1	few	15	CASSVTGGGNTEAFF	TGTGCCAGCAGCGTGACGGGAGGCGGGAACACTGAAGCTTTCTTT
TRBV6-5	.	TRBJ2-5	.	15	CASSYSGGAGETQYF	TGTGCCAGCAGTTACTCAGGCGGGGCGGGAGAGACCCAGTACTTC
TRBV5-1	TRBD1	TRBJ1-6	few	15	CASSSGTGRNSPLHF	TGCGCCAGCAGCAGTGGGACAGGGAGGAATTCACCCCTCCACTTT
TRBV3-1	.	TRBJ1-5	.	16	CASSQGHIPSNQPQHF	TGTGCCAGCAGCCAAGGACATATTCCTAGCAATCAGCCCCAGCATTTT
TRBV4-1	.	TRBJ2-2	.	15	CASSQGRQSSGELFF	TGCGCCAGCAGCCAAGGGAGGCAATCAAGCGGGGAGCTGTTTTTT
TRBV12-3/TRBV12-4	.	TRBJ2-1	.	18	CTSSLRKGGSIGYNEQFF	TGTACCAGCAGTTTGCGTAAGGGAGGCTCTATTGGGTACAATGAGCAGTTCTTC
TRBV6-1	.	TRBJ2-7	.	14	CASKPAWSSYEQYF	TGTGCCAGCAAACCCGCGTGGAGTTCCTACGAGCAGTACTTC
TRBV18	TRBD1	TRBJ2-1	few	14	CASSPPTGANEQFF	TGTGCCAGCTCACCACCTACAGGGGCGAATGAGCAGTTCTTC
TRBV5-1	TRBD2	TRBJ2-7	few	17	CASSPAASLAGGYEQYF	TGCGCCAGCAGCCCGGCGGCTTCTCTAGCGGGAGGTTACGAGCAGTACTTC
TRBV12-3/TRBV12-4	.	TRBJ1-2	few	15	CASSLLAVQTDGYTF	TGTGCCAGCAGTTTATTGGCAGTACAGACCGACGGCTACACCTTC
TRBV3-1	.	TRBJ2-2	.	18	CACCLLGRVGANTGELFF	TGTGCCTGCTGTTTACTTGGAAGGGTGGGGGCGAACACCGGGGAGCTGTTTTTT
TRBV20-1	TRBD2	TRBJ2-5	.	14	CSASSGTSVETQYF	TGCAGTGCTAGTTCCGGGACTAGCGTCGAGACCCAGTACTTC
TRBV20-1	.	TRBJ1-4	few	14	CSARDTGLREKLFF	TGCAGTGCTAGAGATACCGGTCTTCGAGAAAAACTGTTTTTT
TRBV25-1	.	TRBJ2-4	.	17	CASTRLGRYIDENIQYF	TGTGCCAGCACCCGACTGGGACGCTACATAGACGAAAACATTCAGTACTTC
TRBV7-9	.	TRBJ1-1	.	15	CASSLGQPVNTEAFF	TGTGCCAGCAGCTTAGGGCAGCCCGTAAACACTGAAGCTTTCTTT
TRBV29-1	TRBD2	TRBJ2-2	.	14	CSATRGGNTGELFF	TGCAGCGCTACACGGGGGGGGAACACCGGGGAGCTGTTTTTT
TRBV6-1	TRBD2	TRBJ2-2	few	15	CASSPGLAEAGELFF	TGTGCCAGCAGTCCGGGACTAGCCGAAGCCGGGGAGCTGTTTTTT
TRBV27	TRBD1	TRBJ2-1	.	16	CATNSVWDRGRDEQFF	TGTGCCACCAACTCGGTTTGGGACAGGGGGCGCGATGAGCAGTTCTTC
TRBV10-2	TRBD2	TRBJ2-3	.	16	CASSDRSGTSTDTQYF	TGCGCCAGCAGTGACAGGAGCGGGACTAGCACAGATACGCAGTATTTT
TRBV5-1	TRBD2	TRBJ2-4	.	16	CASSTGRSGAGDIQYF	TGCGCCAGCAGCACCGGACGTTCGGGAGCGGGGGACATTCAGTACTTC
TRBV9	.	TRBJ2-1	few	15	CASSPRYSSYNEQFF	TGTGCCAGCAGCCCCCGATACAGCTCCTACAATGAGCAGTTCTTC
TRBV29-1	.	TRBJ2-3	.	16	CSVGRYSSFSTDTQYF	TGCAGCGTTGGACGGTACAGCTCCTTTAGCACAGATACGCAGTATTTT
TRBV6-1	.	TRBJ1-5	few	14	CASSEDRVIRPQHF	TGTGCCAGCAGTGAAGACAGGGTTATAAGGCCCCAGCATTTT
TRBV6-5	.	TRBJ2-7	.	13	CASSYLGVNEQYF	TGTGCCAGCAGTTACTTGGGGGTAAACGAGCAGTACTTC
TRBV25-1	.	TRBJ2-7	few	13	CASSELWGVKQYF	TGTGCCAGCAGTGAACTATGGGGCGTTAAGCAGTACTTC
TRBV7-8	.	TRBJ2-7	.	17	CASSLAGIGGFSYEQYF	TGTGCCAGCAGCTTAGCAGGCATTGGCGGGTTTTCCTACGAGCAGTACTTC
TRBV12-3/TRBV12-4	.	TRBJ1-4	few	12	CASSLMNEKLFF	TGTGCCAGCAGTTTAATGAATGAAAAACTGTTTTTT
TRBV29-1	TRBD1	TRBJ2-2	.	12	CSGTGQSGELFF	TGCAGCGGGACAGGGCAGAGCGGGGAGCTGTTTTTT
TRBV20-1	TRBD2	TRBJ2-1	.	14	CSASSGTSFPEQFF	TGCAGTGCTTCCTCCGGGACTAGCTTTCCTGAGCAGTTCTTC
TRBV5-1	TRBD1	TRBJ1-1	.	16	CASSLGTTGEGTEAFF	TGCGCCAGCAGCTTGGGTACGACAGGGGAGGGCACTGAAGCTTTCTTT
TRBV27	.	TRBJ2-3	few	14	CASSLSHRTDTQYF	TGTGCCAGCAGTTTGTCACACCGCACAGATACGCAGTATTTT
TRBV29-1	TRBD1	TRBJ2-7	.	13	CSGGRTGLEEQYF	TGCAGTGGGGGACGGACAGGGTTGGAAGAGCAGTACTTC
TRBV7-3	.	TRBJ1-1	few	15	CASSPGVGRDTEAFF	TGTGCCAGCAGCCCCGGGGTAGGTCGCGACACTGAAGCTTTCTTT
TRBV9	TRBD1	TRBJ2-5	.	15	CASSVATGGQETQYF	TGTGCCAGCAGCGTAGCTACAGGGGGGCAAGAGACCCAGTACTTC
TRBV4-1	TRBD2	TRBJ2-1	.	17	CASSRGLARSAHNEQFF	TGCGCCAGCAGCCGGGGACTAGCCCGGAGCGCTCACAATGAGCAGTTCTTC
TRBV29-1	.	TRBJ2-7	few	11	CTDTDSYEQYF	TGCACCGACACCGACTCCTACGAGCAGTACTTC
TRBV5-4	.	TRBJ2-7	many	13	CASSLNWVGEQYF	TGTGCCAGCAGCTTGAATTGGGTCGGCGAGCAGTACTTC
TRBV6-5	TRBD1	TRBJ2-1	many	18	CASSYGTGGWSSYNEQFF	TGTGCCAGCAGTTACGGGACAGGGGGTTGGAGCTCCTACAATGAGCAGTTCTTC
TRBV5-1	.	TRBJ2-7	many	14	CASSSGTGEYEQYF	TGCGCCAGCAGCTCGGGGACGGGAGAATACGAGCAGTACTTC